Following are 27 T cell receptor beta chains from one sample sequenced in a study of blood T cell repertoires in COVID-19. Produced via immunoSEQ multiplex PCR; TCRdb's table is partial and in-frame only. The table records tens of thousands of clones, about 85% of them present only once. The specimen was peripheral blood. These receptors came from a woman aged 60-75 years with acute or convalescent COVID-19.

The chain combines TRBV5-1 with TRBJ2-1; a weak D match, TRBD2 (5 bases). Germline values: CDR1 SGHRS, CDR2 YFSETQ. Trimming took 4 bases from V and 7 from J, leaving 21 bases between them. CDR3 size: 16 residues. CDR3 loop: CASSPLPGSQGNEQFF. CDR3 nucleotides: TGCGCCAGCAGCCCTTTACCGGGAAGCCAAGGAAATGAGCAGTTCTTC.

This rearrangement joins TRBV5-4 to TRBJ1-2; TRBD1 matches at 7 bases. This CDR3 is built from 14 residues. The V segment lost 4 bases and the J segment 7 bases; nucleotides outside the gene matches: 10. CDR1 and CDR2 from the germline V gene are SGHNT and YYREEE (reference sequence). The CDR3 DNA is TGTGCCAGCAGCGTTACAACAGGGGCGGGTGGCTACACCTTC. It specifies CASSVTTGAGGYTF.

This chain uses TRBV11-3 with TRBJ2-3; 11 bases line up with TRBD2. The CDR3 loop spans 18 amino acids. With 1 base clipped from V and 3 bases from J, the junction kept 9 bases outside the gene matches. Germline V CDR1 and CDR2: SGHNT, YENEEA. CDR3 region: CASSLGLAGGYATDTQYF. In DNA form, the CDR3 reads TGTGCCAGCAGCTTAGGGCTAGCGGGGGGCTATGCAACAGATACGCAGTATTTT.

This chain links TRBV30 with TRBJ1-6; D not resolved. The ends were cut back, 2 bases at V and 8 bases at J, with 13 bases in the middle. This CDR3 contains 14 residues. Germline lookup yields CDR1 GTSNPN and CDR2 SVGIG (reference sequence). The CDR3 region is CAWSIRGWDSPLHF. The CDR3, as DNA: TGTGCCTGGAGTATCAGAGGTTGGGATTCACCCCTCCACTTT.

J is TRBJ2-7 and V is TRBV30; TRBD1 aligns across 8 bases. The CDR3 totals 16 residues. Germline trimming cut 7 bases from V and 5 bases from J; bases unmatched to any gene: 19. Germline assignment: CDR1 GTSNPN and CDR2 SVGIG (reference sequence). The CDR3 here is CASDGGPRDRSHEQYF. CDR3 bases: TGTGCCTCTGATGGGGGGCCGCGGGACAGGTCCCACGAGCAGTACTTC.

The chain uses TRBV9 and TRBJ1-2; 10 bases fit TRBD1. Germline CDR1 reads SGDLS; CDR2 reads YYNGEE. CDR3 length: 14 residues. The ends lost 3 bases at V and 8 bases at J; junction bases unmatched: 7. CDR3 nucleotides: TGTGCCAGCAGCGGACGACAGGGGGCTCGGGGCTACACCTTC. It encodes CASSGRQGARGYTF.

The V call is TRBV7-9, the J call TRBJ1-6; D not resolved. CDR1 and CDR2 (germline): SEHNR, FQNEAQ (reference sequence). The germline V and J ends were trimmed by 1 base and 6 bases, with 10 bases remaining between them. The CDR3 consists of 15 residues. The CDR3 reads CASSLGEGGNSPLHF. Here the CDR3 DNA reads TGTGCCAGCAGCTTAGGAGAGGGCGGTAATTCACCCCTCCACTTT.

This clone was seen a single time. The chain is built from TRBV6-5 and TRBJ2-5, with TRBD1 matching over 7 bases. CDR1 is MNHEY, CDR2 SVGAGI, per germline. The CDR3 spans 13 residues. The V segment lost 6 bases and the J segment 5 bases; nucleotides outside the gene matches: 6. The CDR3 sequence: CASRAGGFETQYF. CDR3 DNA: TGTGCCAGCAGGGCAGGGGGATTTGAGACCCAGTACTTC.

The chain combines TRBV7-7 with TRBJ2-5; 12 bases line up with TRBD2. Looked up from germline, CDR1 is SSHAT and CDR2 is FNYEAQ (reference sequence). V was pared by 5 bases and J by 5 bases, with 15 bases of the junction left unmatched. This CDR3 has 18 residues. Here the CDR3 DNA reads TGTGCCAGCAGCAAGCAGACCCTAGCGGGGGGGCCTGTGGAGACCCAGTACTTC. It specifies CASSKQTLAGGPVETQYF. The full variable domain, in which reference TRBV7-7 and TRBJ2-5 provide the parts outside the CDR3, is GAGVSQSPRYKVTKRGQDVTLRCDPISSHATLYWYQQALGQGPEFLTYFNYEAQPDKSGLPSDRFSAERPEGSISTLTIQRTEQRDSAMYRCASSKQTLAGGPVETQYFGPGTRLLVL.

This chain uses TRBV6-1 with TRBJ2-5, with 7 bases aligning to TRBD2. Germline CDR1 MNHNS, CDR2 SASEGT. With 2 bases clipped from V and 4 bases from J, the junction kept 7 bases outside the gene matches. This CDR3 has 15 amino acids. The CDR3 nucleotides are TGTGCCAGCAGTGAAATTTGGCCGGGAGGAGAGACCCAGTACTTC. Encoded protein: CASSEIWPGGETQYF.

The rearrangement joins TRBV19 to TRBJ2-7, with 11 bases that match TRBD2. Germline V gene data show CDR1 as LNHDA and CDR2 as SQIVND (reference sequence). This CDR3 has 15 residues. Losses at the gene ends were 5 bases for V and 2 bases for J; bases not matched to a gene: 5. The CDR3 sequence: CASSFGTSGAYEQYF. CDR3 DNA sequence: TGTGCCAGTAGTTTCGGGACTAGCGGAGCCTACGAGCAGTACTTC.

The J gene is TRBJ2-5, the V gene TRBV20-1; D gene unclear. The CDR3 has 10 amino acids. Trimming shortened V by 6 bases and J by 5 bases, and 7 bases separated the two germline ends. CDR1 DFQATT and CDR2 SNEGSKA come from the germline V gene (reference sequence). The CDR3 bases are TGCAGTGCCTTCGGGGAGACCCAGTACTTC. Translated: CSAFGETQYF.

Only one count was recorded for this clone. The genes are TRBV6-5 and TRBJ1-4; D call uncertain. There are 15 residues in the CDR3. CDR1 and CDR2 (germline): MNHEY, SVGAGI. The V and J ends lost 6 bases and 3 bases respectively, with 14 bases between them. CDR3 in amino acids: CASSHRRPANEKLFF. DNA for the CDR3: TGTGCCAGCAGCCACCGCAGGCCGGCTAATGAAAAACTGTTTTTT.

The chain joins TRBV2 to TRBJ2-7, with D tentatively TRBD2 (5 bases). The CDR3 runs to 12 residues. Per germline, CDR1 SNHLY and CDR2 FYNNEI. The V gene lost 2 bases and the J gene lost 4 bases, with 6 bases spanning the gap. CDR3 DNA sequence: TGTGCCAGCAGTGAATCGGGGTACGAGCAGTACTTC. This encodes CASSESGYEQYF. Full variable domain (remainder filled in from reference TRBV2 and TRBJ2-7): EPEVTQTPSHQVTQMGQEVILRCVPISNHLYFYWYRQILGQKVEFLVSFYNNEISEKSEIFDDQFSVERPDGSNFTLKIRSTKLEDSAMYFCASSESGYEQYFGPGTRLTVT.

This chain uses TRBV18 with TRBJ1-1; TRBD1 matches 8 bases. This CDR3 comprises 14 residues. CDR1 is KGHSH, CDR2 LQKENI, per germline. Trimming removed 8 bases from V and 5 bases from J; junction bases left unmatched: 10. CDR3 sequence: CASTRAGGMTEAFF. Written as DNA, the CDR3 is TGTGCCAGCACACGGGCAGGGGGCATGACTGAAGCTTTCTTT.

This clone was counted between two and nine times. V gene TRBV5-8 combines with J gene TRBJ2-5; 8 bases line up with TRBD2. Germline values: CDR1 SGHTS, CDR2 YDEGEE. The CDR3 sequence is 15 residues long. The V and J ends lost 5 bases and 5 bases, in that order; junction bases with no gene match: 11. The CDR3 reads CASRPGTSELETQYF. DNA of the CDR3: TGTGCCAGCAGACCTGGGACTAGTGAATTGGAGACCCAGTACTTC.

The CDR3 is CASIGAGVPYNEQFF. The CDR3 DNA follows: TGTGCCAGCATAGGGGCAGGGGTCCCATACAATGAGCAGTTCTTC. The chain uses TRBV6-5 and TRBJ2-1, with a possible D match to TRBD1 (6 bases). Germline CDR1 reads MNHEY; CDR2 reads SVGAGI. This CDR3 is built from 15 residues. V gave up 7 bases and J gave up 4 bases, with 17 bases separating them.

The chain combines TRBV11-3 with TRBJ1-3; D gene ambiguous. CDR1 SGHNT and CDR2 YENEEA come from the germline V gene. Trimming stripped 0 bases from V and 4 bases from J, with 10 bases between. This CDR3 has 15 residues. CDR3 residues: CASSLDPRPGNTIYF. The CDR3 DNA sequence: TGTGCCAGCAGCTTAGATCCCCGTCCGGGAAACACCATATATTTT.

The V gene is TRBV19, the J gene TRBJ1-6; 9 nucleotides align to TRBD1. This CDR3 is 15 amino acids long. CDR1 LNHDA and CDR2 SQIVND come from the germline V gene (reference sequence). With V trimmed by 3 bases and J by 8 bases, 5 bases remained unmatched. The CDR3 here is CASSITGGDDSPLHF. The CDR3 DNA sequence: TGTGCCAGTAGTATTACAGGGGGCGACGATTCACCCCTCCACTTT.

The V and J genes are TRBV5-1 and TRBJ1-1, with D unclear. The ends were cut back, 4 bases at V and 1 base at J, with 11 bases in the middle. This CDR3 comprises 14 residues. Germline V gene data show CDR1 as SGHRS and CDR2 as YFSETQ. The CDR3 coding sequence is TGCGCCAGCAGCCACCCCCATAGGAACACTGAAGCTTTCTTT. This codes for CASSHPHRNTEAFF.

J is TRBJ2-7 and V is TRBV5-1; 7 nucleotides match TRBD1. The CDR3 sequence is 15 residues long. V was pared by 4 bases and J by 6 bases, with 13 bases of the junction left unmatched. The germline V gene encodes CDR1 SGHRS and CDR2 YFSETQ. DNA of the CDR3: TGCGCCAGCAGCGTCGGGACAGCCTATGTCGGCGAGCAGTACTTC. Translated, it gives CASSVGTAYVGEQYF.

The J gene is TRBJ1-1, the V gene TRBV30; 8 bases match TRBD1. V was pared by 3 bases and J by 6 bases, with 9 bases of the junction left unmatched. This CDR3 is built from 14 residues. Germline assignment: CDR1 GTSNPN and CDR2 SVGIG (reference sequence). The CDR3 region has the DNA TGTGCCTGGAGCCGGACAGGGACGCTCGCTGAAGCTTTCTTT. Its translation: CAWSRTGTLAEAFF.

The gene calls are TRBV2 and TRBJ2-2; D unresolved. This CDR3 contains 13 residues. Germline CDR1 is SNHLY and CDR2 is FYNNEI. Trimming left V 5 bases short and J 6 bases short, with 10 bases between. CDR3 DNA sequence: TGTGCCAGCAGTCTAACAGCTCCCGGGGAGCTGTTTTTT. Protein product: CASSLTAPGELFF.

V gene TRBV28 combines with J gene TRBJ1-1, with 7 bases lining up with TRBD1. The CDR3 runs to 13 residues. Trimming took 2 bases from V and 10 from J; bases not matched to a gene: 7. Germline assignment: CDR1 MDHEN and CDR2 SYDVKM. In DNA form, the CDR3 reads TGTGCCAGCAGTTTACGACAGGGAATTCGAGCTTTCTTT. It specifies CASSLRQGIRAFF. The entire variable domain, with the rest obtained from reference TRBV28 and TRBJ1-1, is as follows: DVKVTQSSRYLVKRTGEKVFLECVQDMDHENMFWYRQDPGLGLRLIYFSYDVKMKEKGDIPEGYSVSREKKERFSLILESASTNQTSMYLCASSLRQGIRAFFGQGTRLTVV.

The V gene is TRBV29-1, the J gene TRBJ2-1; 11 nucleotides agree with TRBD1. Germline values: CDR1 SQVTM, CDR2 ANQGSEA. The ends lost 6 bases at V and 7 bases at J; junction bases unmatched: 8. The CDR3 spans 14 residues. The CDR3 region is CSVGWTGGLNEQFF. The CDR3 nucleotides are TGCAGCGTGGGATGGACAGGGGGCCTAAATGAGCAGTTCTTC.

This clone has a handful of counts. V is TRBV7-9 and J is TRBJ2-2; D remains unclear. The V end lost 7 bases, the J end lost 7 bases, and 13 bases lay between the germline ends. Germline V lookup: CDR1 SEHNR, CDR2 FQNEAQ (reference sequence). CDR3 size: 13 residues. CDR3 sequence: CASILPQVGELFF. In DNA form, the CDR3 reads TGTGCCAGCATCCTCCCCCAGGTCGGGGAGCTGTTTTTT.

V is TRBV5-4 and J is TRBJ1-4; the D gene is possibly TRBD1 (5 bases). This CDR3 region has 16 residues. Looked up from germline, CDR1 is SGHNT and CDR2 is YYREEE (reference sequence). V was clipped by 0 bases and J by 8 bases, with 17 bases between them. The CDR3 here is CASSLAGRQGGEKLFF. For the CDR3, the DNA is TGTGCCAGCAGCTTGGCCGGACGGCAGGGTGGGGAAAAACTGTTTTTT.